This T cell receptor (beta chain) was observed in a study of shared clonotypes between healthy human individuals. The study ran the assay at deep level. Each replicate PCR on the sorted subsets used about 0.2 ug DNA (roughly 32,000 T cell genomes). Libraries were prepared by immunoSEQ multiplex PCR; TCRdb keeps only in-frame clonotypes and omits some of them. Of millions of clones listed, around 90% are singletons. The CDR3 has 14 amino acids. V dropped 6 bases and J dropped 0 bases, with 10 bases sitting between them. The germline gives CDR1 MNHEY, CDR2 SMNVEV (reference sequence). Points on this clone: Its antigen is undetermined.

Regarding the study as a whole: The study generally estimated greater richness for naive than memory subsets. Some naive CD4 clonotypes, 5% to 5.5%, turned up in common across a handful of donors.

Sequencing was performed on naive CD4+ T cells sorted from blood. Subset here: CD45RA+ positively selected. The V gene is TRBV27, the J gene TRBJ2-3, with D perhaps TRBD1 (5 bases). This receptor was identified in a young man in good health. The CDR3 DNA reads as TGTGCCAGCAGGCCGGACACTAGCACAGATACGCAGTATTTT. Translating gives CASRPDTSTDTQYF.